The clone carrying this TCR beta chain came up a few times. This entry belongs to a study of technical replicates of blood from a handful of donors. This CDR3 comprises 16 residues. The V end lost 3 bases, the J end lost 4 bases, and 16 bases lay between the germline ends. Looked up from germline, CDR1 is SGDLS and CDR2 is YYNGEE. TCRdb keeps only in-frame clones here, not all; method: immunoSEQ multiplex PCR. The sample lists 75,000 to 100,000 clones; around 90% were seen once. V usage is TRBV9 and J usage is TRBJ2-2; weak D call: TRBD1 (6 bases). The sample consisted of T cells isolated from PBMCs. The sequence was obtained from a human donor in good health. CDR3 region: CASSGPGQGATGELFF. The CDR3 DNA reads TGTGCCAGCAGCGGTCCGGGACAAGGAGCCACCGGGGAGCTGTTTTTT.